This T cell receptor (beta chain) was identified during a study of blood T cell repertoires in COVID-19. Study summary: Researchers got acute and convalescent COVID-19 samples from the United States, Italy and Spain. T cells, B-cell-depleted T cells, or PBMCs supplied cDNA or gDNA.

This CDR3 is 15 amino acids long. Germline CDR1 reads SGDLS; CDR2 reads YYNGEE. Trimming removed 1 base from V and 4 bases from J; junction bases left unmatched: 5. Sequenced by immunoSEQ multiplex PCR; TCRdb stores in-frame clones only, minus some. The sample has approximately 250,000 clones, approximately 86% seen once; the top ten hold less than 15%. Seattle participants joined during active infection and were tracked over time. V gene TRBV9 combines with J gene TRBJ2-1; 7 bases map to TRBD2. The sequenced sample consisted of peripheral blood. This sequence was found in a woman between 70 and 85 years old with COVID-19, enrolled during active disease. The CDR3 DNA follows: TGTGCCAGCAGCGTATCGGCGGGAGCATACAATGAGCAGTTCTTC. It encodes CASSVSAGAYNEQFF.